The 13 T cell receptor beta chains below were found in one sample sequenced in a study of control samples from healthy donors and cancer patients. Only in-frame clones appear in the TCRdb table, and some are missing; sequencing was by immunoSEQ multiplex PCR. The repertoire holds roughly 100,000 clones, with more than 85% as singletons. Source material: blood. The receptors come from a woman aged 25-40 years in good health.

The V call is TRBV6-5, the J call TRBJ2-7; D not resolved. The CDR3 has 12 amino acids. V was cut by 7 bases and J by 0 bases, with 7 bases left in between. Per germline, CDR1 MNHEY and CDR2 SVGAGI. CDR3 in DNA: TGTGCCAGCAACCGCGCCTCCTACGAGCAGTACTTC. It specifies CASNRASYEQYF.

CDR3 protein: CASSSPGGTQYF. CDR3 coding DNA: TGTGCCAGCAGCTCGCCTGGGGGGACCCAGTACTTC. The rearrangement links TRBV7-8 to TRBJ2-5; D could derive from TRBD1 or TRBD2 (5 bases each). This CDR3 region has 12 residues. Trimming cost V 4 bases and J 7 bases, with 10 bases left between them. The germline CDR1 and CDR2 sequences are SGHVS and FQNEAQ. The full variable domain, with the rest looked up from reference TRBV7-8 and TRBJ2-5, is GAGVSQSPRYKVAKRGQDVALRCDPISGHVSLFWYQQALGQGPEFLTYFQNEAQLDKSGLPSDRFFAERPEGSVSTLKIQRTQQEDSAVYLCASSSPGGTQYFGPGTRLLVL.

The V gene is TRBV30, the J gene TRBJ2-7; 10 positions match TRBD2. CDR1 and CDR2 from the germline V gene are GTSNPN and SVGIG (reference sequence). CDR3 length: 15 amino acids. V was pared by 3 bases and J by 7 bases, with 12 bases of the junction left unmatched. Written as DNA, the CDR3 is TGTGCCTGGAGCCCCGGGCTAGCGGGAGTGGGGGAGCAGTACTTC. Its protein is CAWSPGLAGVGEQYF.

V and J are TRBV3-1 (or the pseudogene TRBV3-2) and TRBJ2-2; D is unclear. Germline CDR1 LGHDT, CDR2 YNNKEL (reference sequence). Deletions cut 0 bases from V and 1 base from J, with 9 bases between. The CDR3 is 16 residues long. CDR3 residues: CASSQDVVLNTGELFF. Written as DNA, the CDR3 is TGTGCCAGCAGCCAAGATGTGGTTCTGAACACCGGGGAGCTGTTTTTT.

The rearrangement links TRBV10-3 to TRBJ2-7, with 8 bases matching TRBD2. CDR3 length equals 14 residues. Per the germline V gene, CDR1 is ENHRY and CDR2 is SYGVKD. V shed 10 bases, J shed 2 bases, and the junction held 10 bases outside the gene matches. CDR3 coding DNA: TGTGCCACCGGATTAGTAGCGGGGACCTACGAGCAGTACTTC. This translates into CATGLVAGTYEQYF.

The chain links TRBV6-5 to TRBJ2-1; the D call may be TRBD1 or TRBD2 (5 bases each). The CDR3 runs to 15 residues. Trimming shortened V by 6 bases and J by 4 bases, and 16 bases separated the two germline ends. The germline CDR1 and CDR2 sequences are MNHEY and SVGAGI. The CDR3 sequence is CASRTGLLGYNEQFF. CDR3 sequence (DNA): TGTGCCAGCAGAACGGGGCTGTTGGGGTACAATGAGCAGTTCTTC.

The chain joins TRBV5-1 to TRBJ2-7, with D possibly being TRBD1 (5 bases). Germline CDR1 and CDR2: SGHRS and YFSETQ. The CDR3 runs 15 residues. Trimming pared 4 bases from V and 2 bases from J, leaving 16 bases between. The CDR3 region has the DNA TGCGCCAGCAGCGATCAGGGCGCCCCGCCCTACGAGCAGTACTTC. It is translated as CASSDQGAPPYEQYF.

V gene TRBV29-1 combines with J gene TRBJ1-1; the match to TRBD1 covers 7 bases. Germline V gives CDR1 SQVTM, CDR2 ANQGSEA. The V segment lost 4 bases and the J segment 4 bases; nucleotides outside the gene matches: 6. This CDR3 comprises 13 residues. CDR3 nucleotides: TGCAGCGTTGCAACAGGGGTGGGCACTGAAGCTTTCTTT. This codes for CSVATGVGTEAFF.

This clone was counted a single time. The rearrangement uses TRBV7-3 and TRBJ1-3; D ambiguous. The CDR3 contains 15 residues. Germline CDR1 reads SGHTA; CDR2 reads FQGTGA. Trimming removed 1 base from V and 0 bases from J, with 7 bases in between. CDR3: CASSLRGSSGNTIYF. The CDR3 DNA is TGTGCCAGCAGCTTAAGGGGTTCCTCTGGAAACACCATATATTTT.

V gene TRBV28 combines with J gene TRBJ1-6; 7 positions match TRBD1. The CDR3 has 17 residues. After removal of 2 bases from V and 0 bases from J, the junction contained 4 bases not matched to a gene. From germline, CDR1 is MDHEN and CDR2 SYDVKM. The CDR3 loop reads CASSLRGQSSYNSPLHF. CDR3 nucleotides: TGTGCCAGCAGTTTAAGGGGGCAGAGCTCCTATAATTCACCCCTCCACTTT.

The chain joins TRBV7-2 to TRBJ1-2, with D possibly being TRBD1 (5 bases). Germline assignment: CDR1 SGHTA and CDR2 FQGNSA. Trimming took 3 bases from V and 2 from J, leaving 10 bases between them. The CDR3 covers 14 residues. The CDR3, as DNA: TGTGCCAGCAGCTTGGACACTAGGAACTATGGCTACACCTTC. It is translated as CASSLDTRNYGYTF.

A single count supports this clone. The chain has TRBV15 and TRBJ2-4; TRBD2 matches 10 bases. The germline V gene encodes CDR1 LNHNV and CDR2 YYDKDF (reference sequence). The CDR3 sequence is 16 residues long. J lost 0 bases, V lost 6 bases, and 5 bases had no gene match. The CDR3 DNA is TGTGCCACCAGTAGGGGACTAGCGCTAGCCAAAAACATTCAGTACTTC. Its protein product is CATSRGLALAKNIQYF.

The rearrangement joins TRBV9 to TRBJ1-1, with TRBD1 identical over 8 bases. V gave up 4 bases and J gave up 1 base; unmatched junction bases: 3. Germline CDR1 and CDR2: SGDLS and YYNGEE. The length of the CDR3 is 14 residues. The CDR3: CASSLGTGNTEAFF. DNA of the CDR3: TGTGCCAGCAGCTTAGGGACAGGGAACACTGAAGCTTTCTTT.